These 20 T cell receptor beta chains came from one sample sequenced in a study of control samples from healthy donors and cancer patients. TCRdb keeps only in-frame clones here, not all; method: immunoSEQ multiplex PCR. The data hold roughly 120,000 clones, with 80% to 90% observed a single time. The sample consisted of blood. The receptors derive from a young man in good health.

The V gene is TRBV5-6, the J gene TRBJ2-2, with 9 bases that match TRBD1. V was clipped by 4 bases and J by 6 bases; unmatched bases: 7. Germline CDR1 is SGHDT and CDR2 is YYEEEE. The CDR3 has 15 amino acids. The CDR3 loop reads CASSPGQGVAGELFF. CDR3 nucleotides: TGTGCCAGCAGCCCGGGACAGGGAGTCGCCGGGGAGCTGTTTTTT.

The chain links TRBV27 to TRBJ1-1; weak D call: TRBD1 (5 bases). This CDR3 comprises 13 residues. The germline V and J ends were trimmed by 7 bases and 6 bases, with 15 bases remaining between them. Germline V lookup: CDR1 MNHEY, CDR2 SMNVEV (reference sequence). CDR3 loop: CASKRDVVAEAFF. In nucleotides, the CDR3 is TGTGCCAGCAAACGGGACGTTGTCGCTGAAGCTTTCTTT.

The chain has TRBV2 and TRBJ1-5, with 7 bases that match TRBD1. CDR3 length: 14 amino acids. V shed 5 bases, J shed 7 bases, and the junction held 8 bases outside the gene matches. Germline CDR1 SNHLY, CDR2 FYNNEI. The CDR3 DNA follows: TGTGCCAGCAGTACCAACAGGGGTGGGCAGCCCCAGCATTTT. It translates to CASSTNRGGQPQHF.

This chain joins TRBV6-1 and TRBJ2-2; no firm D call. Germline values: CDR1 MNHNS, CDR2 SASEGT. V dropped 4 bases and J dropped 0 bases, with 15 bases sitting between them. This CDR3 is 17 amino acids long. The CDR3 reads CASSGRLGGSNTGELFF. The CDR3 region has the DNA TGTGCCAGCAGTGGTAGACTGGGCGGTTCGAACACCGGGGAGCTGTTTTTT.

The chain joins TRBV24-1 to TRBJ2-3; D may be TRBD2 (6 bases). Germline V gene data show CDR1 as KGHDR and CDR2 as SFDVKD. This CDR3 spans 14 amino acids. V was trimmed by 2 bases and J by 9 bases, leaving 14 bases between them. CDR3 in amino acids: CATSDSGGVGTQYF. In nucleotides, the CDR3 is TGTGCCACCAGTGATTCCGGGGGAGTGGGGACGCAGTATTTT.

The chain links TRBV7-2 to TRBJ1-2; possible D gene TRBD1, 6 bases. CDR3 length: 14 amino acids. V was cut by 0 bases and J by 8 bases, with 13 bases left in between. Germline V gene data show CDR1 as SGHTA and CDR2 as FQGNSA. CDR3 in DNA: TGTGCCAGCAGCTTAGCCAACAGGGCGGGGGGCTACACCTTC. This codes for CASSLANRAGGYTF.

With regard to this clone: This CDR3 is also generated by other DNA sequences in the sample. The genes are TRBV7-2 and TRBJ2-1, with 8 bases lining up with TRBD2. Trimming took 8 bases from V and 4 from J; bases not matched to a gene: 7. Germline V gene data show CDR1 as SGHTA and CDR2 as FQGNSA. The CDR3 covers 14 residues. CDR3 loop: CASRGSGGYNEQFF. CDR3 sequence (DNA): TGTGCCAGCCGAGGGAGCGGGGGATACAATGAGCAGTTCTTC.

CDR3 loop: CASYRTPNTEAFF. The CDR3 DNA reads TGTGCCAGCTACCGGACACCGAACACTGAAGCTTTCTTT. This chain joins TRBV27 and TRBJ1-1; possible D gene TRBD1, 5 bases. CDR1 and CDR2 (germline): MNHEY, SMNVEV (reference sequence). This CDR3 has 13 amino acids. The V gene lost 8 bases and the J gene lost 1 base, with 11 bases spanning the gap.

J is TRBJ1-1 and V is TRBV5-1, with TRBD1 identical over 11 bases. This CDR3 region has 14 residues. The ends lost 4 bases at V and 5 bases at J; junction bases unmatched: 4. Germline loops: CDR1 SGHRS, CDR2 YFSETQ. The CDR3 region is CASSGTGGRTEAFF. DNA for the CDR3: TGCGCCAGCAGCGGGACAGGGGGGCGAACTGAAGCTTTCTTT.

The chain recombines TRBV6-4 with TRBJ2-6, with D tentatively TRBD1 (6 bases). The V end was cut by 0 bases, the J end by 17 bases, with 14 bases between. Germline values: CDR1 MRHNA, CDR2 SNTAGT. There are 13 residues in the CDR3. This CDR3 reads CASSDSEQGVMTF. The CDR3 coding sequence is TGTGCCAGCAGTGACTCGGAACAGGGAGTCATGACTTTC.

The rearrangement uses TRBV6-5 and TRBJ1-2; 9 bases match TRBD1. The germline V gene encodes CDR1 MNHEY and CDR2 SVGAGI. Losses at the gene ends were 3 bases for V and 2 bases for J; bases not matched to a gene: 7. This CDR3 spans 16 amino acids. The CDR3 DNA reads as TGTGCCAGCAGTTATAGCCCCGGACAGGGGAACTATGGCTACACCTTC. Amino acid sequence: CASSYSPGQGNYGYTF.

This rearrangement joins TRBV18 to TRBJ1-2; D uncertain. Per the germline V gene, CDR1 is KGHSH and CDR2 is LQKENI. V was cut by 3 bases and J by 6 bases, with 11 bases left in between. The CDR3 is made up of 13 amino acids. In DNA form, the CDR3 reads TGTGCCAGCTCACCGTTGTCGGAGGATGGCTACACCTTC. Translating it yields CASSPLSEDGYTF.

This chain links TRBV7-9 with TRBJ1-2; D gene unclear. The CDR3 length is 15 residues. The ends were cut back, 4 bases at V and 7 bases at J, with 19 bases in the middle. Looked up from germline, CDR1 is SEHNR and CDR2 is FQNEAQ (reference sequence). In DNA form, the CDR3 reads TGTGCCAGCAGCTCCCGAACGAAAACTTATGGTGGCTACACCTTC. Protein: CASSSRTKTYGGYTF.

The table lists this clone with a few counts. The V call is TRBV5-1, the J call TRBJ2-5; a possible D gene is TRBD1 (6 bases). V was cut by 2 bases and J by 2 bases, with 16 bases left in between. The CDR3 is made up of 16 amino acids. Per the germline V gene, CDR1 is SGHRS and CDR2 is YFSETQ. For the CDR3, the DNA is TGCGCCAGCAGCTTCGGCCGGACAGCAGATCAAGAGACCCAGTACTTC. This translates into CASSFGRTADQETQYF.

The chain uses TRBV14 and TRBJ2-2, with 8 positions matching TRBD1. V trimming: 4 bases; J trimming: 1 base; junction bases outside the gene matches: 8. CDR1 SGHDN and CDR2 FVKESK come from the germline V gene. CDR3 length: 17 amino acids. The CDR3 coding sequence is TGTGCCAGCAGCCCTACCCGACAGGGGCGGAACACCGGGGAGCTGTTTTTT. Its translation: CASSPTRQGRNTGELFF. The complete variable domain, with remaining parts taken from reference TRBV14 and TRBJ2-2, reads EAGVTQFPSHSVIEKGQTVTLRCDPISGHDNLYWYRRVMGKEIKFLLHFVKESKQDESGMPNNRFLAERTGGTYSTLKVQPAELEDSGVYFCASSPTRQGRNTGELFFGEGSRLTVL.

The chain uses TRBV30 and TRBJ2-7; 10 bases fit TRBD2. Losses at the gene ends were 1 base for V and 7 bases for J; bases not matched to a gene: 10. CDR1 is GTSNPN and CDR2 is SVGIG in the germline V gene (reference sequence). The CDR3 loop spans 15 amino acids. The CDR3 sequence is CAWSDTAGGLGEQYV. CDR3 bases: TGTGCCTGGAGTGATACAGCGGGGGGGCTGGGGGAGCAGTACGTC.

The V and J genes are TRBV3-1 (or the pseudogene TRBV3-2) and TRBJ1-2, with D uncertain. The CDR3 spans 13 residues. Looked up from germline, CDR1 is LGHDT and CDR2 is YNNKEL (reference sequence). With 1 base removed from V and 8 bases from J, the gap between germline ends came to 11 bases. CDR3 nucleotide sequence: TGTGCCAGCAGCCAAGTAAACATGGGGGGCTACACCTTC. Protein: CASSQVNMGGYTF.

The count of this clone is one. The chain joins TRBV15 to TRBJ1-2, with D possibly matching TRBD1 (5 bases). The CDR3 has 15 amino acids. CDR1 is LNHNV, CDR2 YYDKDF, per germline (reference sequence). Trimming took off 0 bases at V and 4 bases at J, with 12 bases between the two ends. The CDR3 DNA reads as TGTGCCACCAGCAGAGATGGGGCAAGAACCTATGGCTACACCTTC. As protein: CATSRDGARTYGYTF. Full variable domain (remainder filled in from reference TRBV15 and TRBJ1-2): DAMVIQNPRYQVTQFGKPVTLSCSQTLNHNVMYWYQQKSSQAPKLLFHYYDKDFNNEADTPDNFQSRRPNTSFCFLDIRSPGLGDTAMYLCATSRDGARTYGYTFGSGTRLTVV.

The chain couples TRBV19 to TRBJ2-3; 8 bases map to TRBD1. V lost 5 bases to trimming and J lost 4 bases; unmatched junction nucleotides: 5. In germline, CDR1 is LNHDA, CDR2 SQIVND (reference sequence). This CDR3 region has 14 residues. The CDR3, as DNA: TGTGCCAGTAGTGACAGGGGAAAGGCAGATACGCAGTATTTT. Translation gives CASSDRGKADTQYF.

The rearrangement joins TRBV5-8 to TRBJ1-4, with TRBD1 matching 11 bases. The CDR3 sequence is 16 residues long. From germline, CDR1 is SGHTS and CDR2 YDEGEE. V dropped 3 bases and J dropped 4; count of bases not matched to a gene: 5. As DNA, the CDR3 is TGTGCCAGCAGCTCCTATGGGACAGGGGGTAATGAAAAACTGTTTTTT. This encodes CASSSYGTGGNEKLFF.